These T cell receptor beta chains were read from a single sample in a study of cytomegalovirus exposure and HLA in healthy donors. Produced via immunoSEQ multiplex PCR; TCRdb's table is partial and in-frame only. The table lists over 100,000 clones, 78% of them singletons. The sample consisted of PBMCs. These receptors all stem from a female donor in good health and CMV-seronegative. Both conserved end residues are part of each CDR3. A D gene is named only where the DNA matches it firmly. Some rows mark clone size as missing; the rest say once, few, many or name a class of expanded clone.

j_gene	v_gene	d_gene	abundance	CDR3aa	CDR3nt
TRBJ2-7	TRBV5-1	TRBD1	NA	CASSPGQGLSYEQYF	TGCGCCAGCAGCCCGGGACAGGGCCTCTCCTACGAGCAGTACTTC
TRBJ1-3	TRBV30	TRBD1	NA	CAWSVGTVGNTIYF	TGTGCCTGGAGTGTGGGGACAGTCGGAAACACCATATATTTT
TRBJ2-5	TRBV6-1	TRBD1	few	CASSEQGAETQYF	TGTGCCAGCAGTGAACAGGGGGCGGAGACCCAGTACTTC
TRBJ2-3	TRBV29-1	NA	NA	CSVGAGQSTDTQYF	TGCAGCGTTGGGGCAGGGCAGAGCACAGATACGCAGTATTTT
TRBJ2-2	TRBV7-2	NA	NA	CASSLVGSTTGELFF	TGTGCCAGCAGCTTAGTGGGTAGCACCACCGGGGAGCTGTTTTTT
TRBJ1-3	TRBV5-1	NA	NA	CASTPGGVFSGNTIYF	TGCGCCAGCACCCCCGGCGGCGTTTTCTCTGGAAACACCATATATTTT
TRBJ1-1	TRBV28	NA	NA	CASTYPGGANTEAFF	TGTGCCAGCACTTACCCTGGGGGCGCGAACACTGAAGCTTTCTTT
TRBJ2-5	TRBV6-6	TRBD1	few	CASSMDRVGETQYF	TGTGCCAGCAGCATGGACAGGGTCGGAGAGACCCAGTACTTC
TRBJ2-7	TRBV28	TRBD1	few	CASSPRVGAGGYEQYF	TGTGCCAGCAGCCCCCGGGTTGGGGCAGGGGGCTACGAGCAGTACTTC
TRBJ1-1	TRBV28	NA	once	CASSSPSGRGTEAFF	TGTGCCAGCAGCTCTCCCTCCGGGAGGGGGACTGAAGCTTTCTTT